The 27 T cell receptor beta chains reported below all come from one sample, sequenced in a study of blood T cell repertoires in COVID-19. The protocol was immunoSEQ multiplex PCR, while the TCRdb copy is restricted to in-frame clones and leaves out a portion. This table holds some 240,000 clones, around 87% found once. The specimen sequenced was PBMCs or T cells enriched from blood (not recorded which). The source of these receptors is a woman in her 40s with acute COVID-19.

V gene TRBV7-6 combines with J gene TRBJ2-7; tentatively, D is TRBD1 (6 bases). Trimming shortened V by 7 bases and J by 9 bases, and 16 bases separated the two germline ends. The CDR3 is made up of 12 amino acids. CDR1 is SGHVS and CDR2 is FNYEAQ in the germline V gene. The DNA of the CDR3 is TGTGCCAGCATCCCGGGACATTTAGTGCAGTACTTC. Translating gives CASIPGHLVQYF.

This clone appeared once. The chain links TRBV6-4 to TRBJ2-1, with TRBD2 matching over 8 bases. Germline-derived CDR1 and CDR2 are MRHNA and SNTAGT. The length of the CDR3 is 14 residues. V trimming: 6 bases; J trimming: 4 bases; junction bases outside the gene matches: 5. The DNA for the CDR3 is TGTGCCAGCAGCCGGGCGGGAGGATACAATGAGCAGTTCTTC. This gives the protein CASSRAGGYNEQFF.

The genes are TRBV7-9 and TRBJ2-1; TRBD2 matches at 7 bases. CDR1 and CDR2 (germline): SEHNR, FQNEAQ (reference sequence). The CDR3 totals 14 residues. The V gene end was trimmed by 4 bases and the J gene end by 5 bases; junction bases not matched to a gene: 5. The CDR3 DNA follows: TGTGCCAGCAGCTCCGGGACTACAGACAATGAGCAGTTCTTC. Residues: CASSSGTTDNEQFF. Drawing the rest from reference TRBV7-9 and TRBJ2-1, the complete variable domain is DTGVSQNPRHKITKRGQNVTFRCDPISEHNRLYWYRQTLGQGPEFLTYFQNEAQLEKSRLLSDRFSAERPKGSFSTLEIQRTEQGDSAMYLCASSSGTTDNEQFFGPGTRLTVL.

The chain combines TRBV15 with TRBJ1-5; D is unclear. Trimming took off 5 bases at V and 3 bases at J, with 5 bases between the two ends. The CDR3 covers 12 residues. Germline V gene sequence: CDR1 LNHNV, CDR2 YYDKDF (reference sequence). CDR3 amino acids: CATSYSNQPQHF. CDR3 bases: TGTGCCACCAGCTATTCCAATCAGCCCCAGCATTTT.

The chain couples TRBV2 to TRBJ1-3; D unclear. The length of the CDR3 is 15 residues. Germline values: CDR1 SNHLY, CDR2 FYNNEI. Trimming stripped 7 bases from V and 0 bases from J, with 13 bases between. As DNA, the CDR3 is TGTGCCAGCAATGCCCAGGATGACTCTGGAAACACCATATATTTT. This encodes CASNAQDDSGNTIYF.

V usage is TRBV5-6 and J usage is TRBJ2-7; TRBD2 aligns across 14 bases. Germline trimming cut 4 bases from V and 0 bases from J; bases unmatched to any gene: 12. The CDR3 is made up of 19 amino acids. Germline V lookup: CDR1 SGHDT, CDR2 YYEEEE. CDR3 region: CASSRRPGLAGVHSYEQYF. CDR3 coding DNA: TGTGCCAGCAGCAGACGACCGGGACTAGCGGGAGTCCACTCCTACGAGCAGTACTTC.

The chain couples TRBV5-4 to TRBJ2-1; D gene unclear. V shed 0 bases and J shed 4 bases, with 11 bases lying between them. From germline, CDR1 is SGHNT and CDR2 YYREEE (reference sequence). This CDR3 comprises 15 residues. The CDR3, as DNA: TGTGCCAGCAGCTTGGACACCTCCCCTTACAATGAGCAGTTCTTC. This gives the protein CASSLDTSPYNEQFF.

The rearrangement joins TRBV19 to TRBJ1-6, with D possibly TRBD1 on 5 matching bases. Germline-derived CDR1 and CDR2 are LNHDA and SQIVND (reference sequence). Between the trimmed V and J ends, which lost 5 bases and 9 bases, there was a span of 17 bases. This CDR3 comprises 15 residues. CDR3 sequence: CASSARHGGISPLHF. In DNA, the CDR3 is TGTGCCAGTAGTGCCCGGCACGGGGGGATTTCACCCCTCCACTTT.

The rearrangement links TRBV19 to TRBJ1-2, with 7 bases aligning to TRBD1. The CDR3 sequence is 16 residues long. Germline V lookup: CDR1 LNHDA, CDR2 SQIVND (reference sequence). V was pared by 3 bases and J by 2 bases, with 9 bases of the junction left unmatched. DNA of the CDR3: TGTGCCAGTAGTATTACAGGGGCGCTCACAAACTATGGCTACACCTTC. Protein sequence: CASSITGALTNYGYTF.

V and J are TRBV7-2 and TRBJ2-1; D is possibly TRBD2 (5 bases). Germline CDR1 SGHTA, CDR2 FQGNSA. V lost 0 bases, J lost 10 bases, and 7 bases lay in between. The CDR3 extends over 12 amino acids. CDR3 loop: CASSLADSEQFF. The CDR3 coding sequence is TGTGCCAGCAGCTTAGCGGACTCGGAGCAGTTCTTC.

The chain carries TRBV5-8 and TRBJ1-5, with 7 bases lining up with TRBD1. The ends lost 4 bases at V and 1 base at J; junction bases unmatched: 5. The length of the CDR3 is 15 residues. The germline CDR1 and CDR2 sequences are SGHTS and YDEGEE. The CDR3 spells CASSGGQISNQPQHF. In DNA form, the CDR3 reads TGTGCCAGCAGCGGGGGACAGATAAGCAATCAGCCCCAGCATTTT.

The J gene is TRBJ2-7, the V gene TRBV13; 7 bases are shared with TRBD1. The V and J ends lost 5 bases and 6 bases, in that order; junction bases with no gene match: 4. CDR1 and CDR2 from the germline V gene are PRHDT and FYEKMQ (reference sequence). This CDR3 is built from 12 residues. DNA for the CDR3: TGTGCCAGCAGCACGACAGGGAGCGAGCAGTACTTC. It is translated as CASSTTGSEQYF. The entire variable domain, with the rest obtained from reference TRBV13 and TRBJ2-7, is as follows: AAGVIQSPRHLIKEKRETATLKCYPIPRHDTVYWYQQGPGQDPQFLISFYEKMQSDKGSIPDRFSAQQFSDYHSELNMSSLELGDSALYFCASSTTGSEQYFGPGTRLTVT.

This chain connects TRBV10-2 to TRBJ2-3; 13 bases fit TRBD2. There are 15 residues in the CDR3. Germline V gene data show CDR1 as WSHSY and CDR2 as SAAADI. V shed 8 bases, J shed 5 bases, and the junction held 7 bases outside the gene matches. The CDR3 coding sequence is TGCGCCAGCGGACCACTAGCGGGAGGGATAGATACGCAGTATTTT. Residues: CASGPLAGGIDTQYF.

This clone was seen just once. The chain has TRBV29-1 and TRBJ2-5, with 7 bases that match TRBD2. CDR3 size: 15 residues. CDR1 is SQVTM and CDR2 is ANQGSEA in the germline V gene. V was clipped by 4 bases and J by 0 bases; unmatched bases: 8. The CDR3 reads CSVGPASGNQETQYF. The CDR3 DNA reads TGCAGCGTTGGCCCGGCTAGCGGAAACCAAGAGACCCAGTACTTC. The variable domain in full, completed from reference TRBV29-1 and TRBJ2-5, reads SAVISQKPSRDICQRGTSLTIQCQVDSQVTMMFWYRQQPGQSLTLIATANQGSEATYESGFVIDKFPISRPNLTFSTLTVSNMSPEDSSIYLCSVGPASGNQETQYFGPGTRLLVL.

The gene calls are TRBV7-6 and TRBJ2-2; TRBD1 matches 7 bases. V trimming: 2 bases; J trimming: 6 bases; junction bases outside the gene matches: 9. Germline values: CDR1 SGHVS, CDR2 FNYEAQ. The CDR3 has 16 residues. As DNA, the CDR3 is TGTGCCAGCAGCTTAATGGGGACAGTCGTTCCCGGGGAGCTGTTTTTT. This sequence encodes CASSLMGTVVPGELFF.

V and J are TRBV10-2 and TRBJ1-5, with no clear D. The germline gives CDR1 WSHSY, CDR2 SAAADI. This CDR3 is 13 amino acids long. The ends were cut back, 6 bases at V and 6 bases at J, with 12 bases in the middle. CDR3: CASRAGLGQPQHF. The CDR3 DNA follows: TGCGCCAGCAGGGCAGGACTAGGTCAGCCCCAGCATTTT.

The rearrangement links TRBV5-1 to TRBJ1-6; perhaps TRBD1 as D (5 bases). The CDR3 totals 17 residues. Germline V gene lookup returns CDR1 SGHRS and CDR2 YFSETQ. Trimming took off 0 bases at V and 7 bases at J, with 17 bases between the two ends. In DNA form, the CDR3 reads TGCGCCAGCAGCTTGGCGACCACCAGGGTGACCAATTCACCCCTCCACTTT. Residues: CASSLATTRVTNSPLHF.

This clone showed up just once. The chain recombines TRBV9 with TRBJ1-5; D gene ambiguous. The CDR3 contains 14 residues. V shed 4 bases and J shed 3 bases, with 11 bases lying between them. The V gene's germline CDR1 is SGDLS and CDR2 YYNGEE. DNA of the CDR3: TGTGCCAGCAGCAGACACCAACACAATCAGCCCCAGCATTTT. Amino acids: CASSRHQHNQPQHF.

This clone came up once. The chain combines TRBV9 with TRBJ1-6; D gene uncertain. CDR1 is SGDLS, CDR2 YYNGEE, per germline. Trimming left V 0 bases short and J 9 bases short, with 7 bases between. The CDR3 length is 13 residues. DNA for the CDR3: TGTGCCAGCAGCGTAGGTCGGGTTTCACCCCTCCACTTT. Its protein product is CASSVGRVSPLHF.

In its sample, this clone was seen once. This rearrangement joins TRBV24-1 to TRBJ1-2; a possible D gene is TRBD1 (6 bases). The CDR3 contains 13 residues. Trimming took 4 bases from V and 4 from J, leaving 9 bases between them. In germline, CDR1 is KGHDR, CDR2 SFDVKD. CDR3 protein: CATSDHRAYGYTF. For the CDR3, the DNA is TGTGCCACCAGTGACCACAGGGCCTATGGCTACACCTTC.

The chain links TRBV7-8 to TRBJ2-2; a possible D gene is TRBD1 (6 bases). The CDR3 runs to 17 residues. CDR1 and CDR2 (germline): SGHVS, FQNEAQ. V dropped 5 bases and J dropped 1 base, with 17 bases sitting between them. The CDR3 region has the DNA TGTGCCAGCAGCCAGGGGCCCCCGGGTTGGAACACCGGGGAGCTGTTTTTT. This sequence encodes CASSQGPPGWNTGELFF.

This sequence joins TRBV19 and TRBJ2-1; the match to TRBD1 covers 8 bases. Germline lookup yields CDR1 LNHDA and CDR2 SQIVND (reference sequence). The junction had 12 bases not matched to a gene; V was cut back by 5 bases and J by 6 bases. CDR3 length: 16 amino acids. The DNA of the CDR3 is TGTGCCAGTAGTCCCCCCATGGACAGGGAAGCCAATGAGCAGTTCTTC. Its protein is CASSPPMDREANEQFF.

The rearrangement uses TRBV30 and TRBJ1-5, with D possibly matching TRBD1 (5 bases). V shed 2 bases and J shed 5 bases, with 10 bases lying between them. CDR1 and CDR2 from the germline V gene are GTSNPN and SVGIG (reference sequence). CDR3 length: 13 residues. This CDR3 is CAWSRGWDQPQHF. CDR3 DNA sequence: TGTGCCTGGAGTAGGGGCTGGGATCAGCCCCAGCATTTT.

V is TRBV6-5 and J is TRBJ1-5, with D unresolved. Germline lookup yields CDR1 MNHEY and CDR2 SVGAGI. Between the trimmed V and J ends, which lost 6 bases and 2 bases, there was a span of 14 bases. This CDR3 is 15 amino acids long. CDR3 loop: CASSLVTPGNQPQHF. The CDR3 bases are TGTGCCAGCAGCCTTGTCACGCCGGGCAATCAGCCCCAGCATTTT.

The rearrangement links TRBV11-2 to TRBJ2-1; 8 nucleotides match TRBD2. J lost 6 bases, V lost 2 bases, and 9 bases had no gene match. The length of the CDR3 is 16 residues. Germline assignment: CDR1 SGHAT and CDR2 FQNNGV. Here the CDR3 reads CASSLYPGSGTNEQFF. In DNA form, the CDR3 reads TGTGCCAGCAGCTTATACCCGGGTAGCGGGACCAATGAGCAGTTCTTC.

V and J are TRBV7-9 and TRBJ2-3, with D possibly matching TRBD2 (6 bases). Germline assignment: CDR1 SEHNR and CDR2 FQNEAQ (reference sequence). The V end lost 3 bases, the J end lost 4 bases, and 11 bases lay between the germline ends. This CDR3 contains 14 residues. CDR3 in amino acids: CASSFGRDADTQYF. Written as DNA, the CDR3 is TGTGCCAGCAGCTTCGGGCGGGATGCAGATACGCAGTATTTT.

The chain employs TRBV24-1 and TRBJ2-3, with D hard to call. Trimming took 6 bases from V and 0 from J, leaving 9 bases between them. Per germline, CDR1 KGHDR and CDR2 SFDVKD. This CDR3 contains 14 residues. CDR3 region: CATSRHDSTDTQYF. Here the CDR3 DNA reads TGTGCCACCAGTCGACACGATAGCACAGATACGCAGTATTTT.